The source of this T cell receptor (beta chain) is a study of blood T cell repertoires in COVID-19. Study overall: PBMCs, B-cell-depleted T cells, or T cells were the source of the cDNA or gDNA that made up the material.

Data came from immunoSEQ multiplex PCR; TCRdb stores just in-frame clones and leaves some out. This table holds over 600,000 clones, about 87% found once. The ends were cut back, 7 bases at V and 2 bases at J, with 18 bases in the middle. This CDR3 is built from 15 residues. The germline V gene has CDR1 SNHLY and CDR2 FYNNEI. Sequenced: peripheral blood. This TCR was sampled from a woman under 30 with acute or convalescent COVID-19. The rearrangement uses TRBV2 and TRBJ2-7; weak D call: TRBD2 (6 bases). CDR3 bases: TGTGCCAGCAACCCCTGGGACTTTTCCACCTACGAGCAGTACTTC. Translating gives CASNPWDFSTYEQYF.